The T cell receptor beta chain under discussion was sequenced for a study of blood T cell repertoires in COVID-19. Study-wide background: T cells, B-cell-depleted T cells, or PBMCs provided the cDNA or gDNA that served as material.

In the study's own analysis: Amplifying reference gene primers gave estimates of nucleated cell counts. Profiling relied on immunoSEQ multiplex PCR, and the TCRdb table lists in-frame clones only, not all of them. Clone size and the V and J calls come from that table; the DNA yielded D and trimming. The sample shows about 280,000 clones, 86% of them seen only once. This clonotype was obtained from a woman under 40 with active or convalescent COVID-19. The sample was peripheral blood.

DNA for the CDR3: TGTGCCACCGAGGGCGGGGGGGACGAGCAGTTCTTC. It codes for CATEGGGDEQFF. V gene TRBV10-3 combines with J gene TRBJ2-1; 9 nucleotides align to TRBD2. Per the germline V gene, CDR1 is ENHRY and CDR2 is SYGVKD. CDR3 length equals 12 residues. After removal of 10 bases from V and 10 bases from J, the junction contained 8 bases not matched to a gene.